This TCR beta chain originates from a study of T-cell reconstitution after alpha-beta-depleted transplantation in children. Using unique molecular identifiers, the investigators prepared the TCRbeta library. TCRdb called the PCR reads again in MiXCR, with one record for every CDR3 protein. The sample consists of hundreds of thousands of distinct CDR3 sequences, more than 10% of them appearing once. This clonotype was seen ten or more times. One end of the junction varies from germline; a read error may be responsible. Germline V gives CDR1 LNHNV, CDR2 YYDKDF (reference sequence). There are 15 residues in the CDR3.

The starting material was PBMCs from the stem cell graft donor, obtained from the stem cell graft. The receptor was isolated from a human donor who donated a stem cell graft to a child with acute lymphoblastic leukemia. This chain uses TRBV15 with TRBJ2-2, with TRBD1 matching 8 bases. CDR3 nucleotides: TGTGCCACCAGCGGAGACAGGGGCCTCACCGGGGAGCTGTTTTTT. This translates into CATSGDRGLTGELFF. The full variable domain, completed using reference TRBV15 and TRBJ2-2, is DAMVIQNPRYQVTQFGKPVTLSCSQTLNHNVMYWYQQKSSQAPKLLFHYYDKDFNNEADTPDNFQSRRPNTSFCFLDIRSPGLGDTAMYLCATSGDRGLTGELFFGEGSRLTVL.